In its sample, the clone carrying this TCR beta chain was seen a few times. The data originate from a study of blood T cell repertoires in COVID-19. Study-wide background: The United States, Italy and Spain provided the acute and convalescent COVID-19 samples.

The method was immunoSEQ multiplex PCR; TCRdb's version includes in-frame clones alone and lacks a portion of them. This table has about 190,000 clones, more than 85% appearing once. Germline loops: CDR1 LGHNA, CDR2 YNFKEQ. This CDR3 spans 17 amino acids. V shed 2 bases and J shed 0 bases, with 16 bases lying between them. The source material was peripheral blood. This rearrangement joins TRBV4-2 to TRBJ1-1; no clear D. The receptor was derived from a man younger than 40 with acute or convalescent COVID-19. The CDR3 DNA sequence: TGTGCCAGCAGCCAATCCCTGGCAAGTTCAATGAACACTGAAGCTTTCTTT. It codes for CASSQSLASSMNTEAFF.